This T cell receptor (beta chain) was captured by sequencing in a study of T cell repertoires in cytomegalovirus infection. Study-wide background: In public TCR beta signatures, there were indications of both CMV infection and matching HLA type. Study-level findings and limits: Summed public TCR beta family frequency identified CMV carriers bearing the relevant HLA.

The length of the CDR3 is 12 residues. CDR1 is LNHDA and CDR2 is SQIVND in the germline V gene (reference sequence). V was cut by 3 bases and J by 4 bases, with 6 bases left in between. A note on this clonotype: Its antigen is currently unknown.

Each CDR3 protein is one row after TCRdb ran MiXCR on the reads. The sample holds around 740,000 distinct CDR3 sequences, 35% to 45% seen once. The sequenced sample consisted of PBMCs. This chain uses TRBV19 with TRBJ1-1; D is uncertain. The TCR originated in a human donor in good health (CMV status not recorded). Some clones in this sample may be carry-over from other donors' samples. In DNA, the CDR3 is TGTGCCAGTAGTATGGGTCCCACTGAAGCTTTCTTT. This codes for CASSMGPTEAFF. Drawing the rest from reference TRBV19 and TRBJ1-1, the complete variable domain is DGGITQSPKYLFRKEGQNVTLSCEQNLNHDAMYWYRQDPGQGLRLIYYSQIVNDFQKGDIAEGYSVSREKKESFPLTVTSAQKNPTAFYLCASSMGPTEAFFGQGTRLTVV.